The entry below describes one T cell receptor (beta chain). Its antigen specificity is not known. No base qualities exist here, and no much larger clone lies one base off it. In the prospective study, participants were about 18 to 89 years old, resided in about two dozen geographic areas of the United States, and were enrolled through a virtual design. In the prospective study, cohorts were assigned on the basis of participant-reported clinical history obtained from a screening survey and a study questionnaire. ImmuneRACE Cohort 3 recovered participants were defined by two consecutive negative NP/OP PCR tests, healthcare professional clearance, or symptom resolution. In the prospective study, whole blood, serum and a nasopharyngeal or oropharyngeal swab were collected from each participant by mobile phlebotomists. Prospective study participants could optionally give additional blood draws and questionnaires over an approximately 2-month period. Before DNA extraction, blood samples from the prospective study were shipped at room temperature or frozen.

The immunoSEQ Assay, a bias-controlled multiplex PCR, was used to amplify TCRbeta CDR3 regions from genomic DNA. Per the original workflow: The number of nucleated cells in each sample was estimated from the amplification of reference gene primers within the assay. Sequence reads were collapsed and filtered to measure the absolute abundance of every unique TCRbeta CDR3 rearrangement. Productive Simpson clonality was computed per sample as the square root of Simpson's diversity index over productive rearrangements. TCRdb carries this immuneACCESS record with in-frame sequences only. Its versions omit some clonotypes, under half of them owing to an unresolved V gene in the studies checked, with the rest unexplained. V and J calls and clone size come straight from that table; D and trimming were deduced from the DNA. Within this sample are about 480,000 clones, with approximately 88% of them counted one time only. The ten top clones hold 1.5% to 2% of the sample.

These data are taken from a study of blood T cell repertoires in COVID-19 (dated by TCRdb to about 2020). Background on the whole study: Samples from collaborators originated in the United States, Italy and Spain and spanned both the acute and convalescent phases of COVID-19. Nearly every sample came with metadata listing a de-identified subject ID, COVID-19 status, age in years and sex. The prospective study material was composed of cDNA or gDNA derived from T cells, B-cell-depleted T cells, or PBMCs. The repertoires were released in a freely available public database intended as a resource for research on the immune response to SARS-CoV-2. The samples were drawn from two sources: the first 160 participants of the ongoing ImmuneRACE study, and approximately 1,300 subjects contributed by 6 global collaborators. Where available, HLA class I and class II types were obtained from metadata supplied by the sample provider rather than from assay-based typing. The dataset comprised deeply sampled blood TCRbeta repertoires from subjects exposed to, actively infected with, or recovered from COVID-19.

Points the paper makes about the study in general: The quantity of clinical and demographic metadata differed by source and by participant and was supplied without curation.

According to the germline V gene, CDR1 reads SGHTA and CDR2 reads FQGNSA. Including the terminal cysteine and phenylalanine, the CDR3 comprises 15 residues. Only the CDR3 portion is preserved as DNA: 45 bases, with reading frame beginning at the first base. V loses 4 bases at its end and J loses 6 bases; junction bases beyond the gene matches: 9. The chain is assembled from TRBV7-2 and TRBJ2-3, with 8 bases aligning to TRBD2. The clonotype comes from a woman aged 40 to 55 who had recovered from COVID-19. The sequencing input was PBMCs or T cells enriched from blood (not recorded which). The CDR3 protein sequence reads: CASSSVAGRVDTQYF. The DNA sequence reads TGTGCCAGCAGCTCAGTAGCGGGGCGGGTGGATACGCAGTATTTT.